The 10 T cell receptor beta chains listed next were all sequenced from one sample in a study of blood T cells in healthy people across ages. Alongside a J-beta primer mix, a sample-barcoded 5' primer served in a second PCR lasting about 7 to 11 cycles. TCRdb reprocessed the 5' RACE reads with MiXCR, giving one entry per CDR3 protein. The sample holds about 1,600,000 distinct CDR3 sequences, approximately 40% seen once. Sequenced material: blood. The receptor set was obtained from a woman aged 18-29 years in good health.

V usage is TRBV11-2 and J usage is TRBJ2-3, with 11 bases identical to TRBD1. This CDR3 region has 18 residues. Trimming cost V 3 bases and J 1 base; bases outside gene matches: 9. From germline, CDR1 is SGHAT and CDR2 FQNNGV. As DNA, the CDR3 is TGTGCCAGCAGCTTCCGGACAGGGGGCTTTCTTGGCACAGATACGCAGTATTTT. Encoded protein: CASSFRTGGFLGTDTQYF.

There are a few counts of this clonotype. The CDR3, as DNA: TGTGCCGTTGGACAGGGTTTATTCTCAGAGCAGTTCTTC. It translates to CAVGQGLFSEQFF. The chain combines TRBV12-3 or TRBV12-4 with TRBJ2-1; 8 bases agree with TRBD1. After removal of 11 bases from V and 10 bases from J, the junction contained 13 bases not matched to a gene. This CDR3 has 13 residues.

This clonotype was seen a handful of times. The CDR3 is CASRQVLNTEAFF. The DNA of the CDR3 is TGTGCCAGCAGACAGGTCCTGAACACTGAAGCTTTCTTT. J is TRBJ1-1 and V is TRBV11-1, with D possibly TRBD1 on 5 matching bases. V was shortened by 6 bases and J by 0 bases, with 8 bases between the two germline ends. Germline values: CDR1 SGHAT, CDR2 FQDESV (reference sequence). This CDR3 region has 13 residues. The full variable domain, rest sourced from reference TRBV11-1 and TRBJ1-1, is EAEVAQSPRYKITEKSQAVAFWCDPISGHATLYWYRQILGQGPELLVQFQDESVVDDSQLPKDRFSAERLKGVDSTLKIQPAELGDSAMYLCASRQVLNTEAFFGQGTRLTVV.

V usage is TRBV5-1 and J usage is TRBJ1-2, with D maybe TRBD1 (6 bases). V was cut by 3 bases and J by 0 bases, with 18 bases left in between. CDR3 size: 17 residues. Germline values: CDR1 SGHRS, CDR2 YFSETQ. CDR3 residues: CASSSRQDKAANYGYTF. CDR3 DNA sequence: TGCGCCAGCAGCTCCCGACAGGACAAGGCCGCTAACTATGGCTACACCTTC.

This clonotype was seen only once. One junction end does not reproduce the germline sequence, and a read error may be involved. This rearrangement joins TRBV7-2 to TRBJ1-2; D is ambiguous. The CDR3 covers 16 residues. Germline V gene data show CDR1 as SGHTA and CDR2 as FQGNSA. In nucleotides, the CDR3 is TGTGCCGGCAGCTTAGGCGGTCTGGTCTCCAACTATGGCTACACCTTC. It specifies CAGSLGGLVSNYGYTF.

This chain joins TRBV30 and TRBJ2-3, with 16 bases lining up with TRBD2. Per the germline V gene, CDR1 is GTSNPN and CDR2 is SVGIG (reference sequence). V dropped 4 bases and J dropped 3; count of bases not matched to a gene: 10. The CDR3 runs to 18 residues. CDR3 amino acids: CAWKGLAGGASVTDTQYF. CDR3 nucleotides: TGTGCCTGGAAGGGACTAGCGGGGGGGGCGAGTGTTACAGATACGCAGTATTTT.

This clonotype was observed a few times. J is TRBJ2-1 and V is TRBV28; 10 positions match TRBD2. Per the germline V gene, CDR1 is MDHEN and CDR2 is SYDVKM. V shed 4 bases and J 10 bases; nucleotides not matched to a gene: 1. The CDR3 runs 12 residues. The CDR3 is CASSSGLAEQFF. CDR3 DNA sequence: TGTGCCAGCAGTTCGGGACTAGCGGAGCAGTTCTTC.

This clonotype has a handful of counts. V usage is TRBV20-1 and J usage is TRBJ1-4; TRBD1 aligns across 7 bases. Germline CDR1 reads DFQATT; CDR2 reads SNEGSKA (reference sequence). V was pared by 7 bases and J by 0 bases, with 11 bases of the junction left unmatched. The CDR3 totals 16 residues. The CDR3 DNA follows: TGCAGTGTCCCGAGGGGGCAGATATCAACTAATGAAAAACTGTTTTTT. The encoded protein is CSVPRGQISTNEKLFF.

In DNA form, the CDR3 reads TGTGCCAGCAGTTATGGGGGGGTCCATCAGCCCCAGCATTTT. Residues: CASSYGGVHQPQHF. The chain has TRBV12-3 or TRBV12-4 and TRBJ1-5, with a weak D call TRBD1 (5 bases). This CDR3 is built from 14 residues. The V gene lost 4 bases and the J gene lost 5 bases, with 12 bases spanning the gap.

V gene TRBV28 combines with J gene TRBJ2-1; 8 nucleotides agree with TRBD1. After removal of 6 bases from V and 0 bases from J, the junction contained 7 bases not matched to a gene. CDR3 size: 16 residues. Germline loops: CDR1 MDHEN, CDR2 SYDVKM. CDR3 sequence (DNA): TGTGCCAGCAGAAGACAGGGGACCCGCTCCTACAATGAGCAGTTCTTC. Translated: CASRRQGTRSYNEQFF.